Listed below are T cell receptor beta chains from one sample, sequenced in a study of shared T cell receptors in the human thymus. The protocol was immunoSEQ multiplex PCR, while the TCRdb copy is restricted to in-frame clones and leaves out a portion. The table lists roughly 560,000 clones, 75% to 80% of them singletons, with approximately 0.013% in the top ten. A further study also used this sample, focusing on human thymus T cells.

The specimen was thymocytes. The receptors come from a boy under two years old with a congenital heart defect. Both conserved end residues are part of each CDR3. The order of the fields is CDR3 protein, CDR3 DNA, D gene, J gene, V gene, clone size. D genes are given only for firm matches. Some rows have no size entry. The others give once, few or many, or a class for an expanded clone.

CDR3: CASSFGFPSAIYEQYF
DNA: TGTGCCAGCAGCTTCGGTTTTCCTAGCGCAATATACGAGCAGTACTTC
D: .
J: TRBJ2-7
V: TRBV5-6
size: .

CDR3: CASSVAARGGTDTQYF
DNA: TGCGCCAGCAGCGTAGCGGCCAGGGGGGGCACAGATACGCAGTATTTT
D: .
J: TRBJ2-3
V: TRBV5-1
size: .

CDR3: CTDSKHQPQHF
DNA: TGTACCGACAGTAAGCATCAGCCCCAGCATTTT
D: .
J: TRBJ1-5
V: TRBV6-1
size: .

CDR3: CASRPTSGRALTYEQYF
DNA: TGTGCCAGCAGACCAACTAGCGGGAGGGCCCTGACCTACGAGCAGTACTTC
D: TRBD2
J: TRBJ2-7
V: TRBV6-7
size: .

CDR3: CASSQDRIPNPGKQFF
DNA: TGTGCCAGCAGCCAAGATAGGATCCCAAATCCAGGAAAGCAGTTCTTC
D: .
J: TRBJ2-1
V: TRBV4-2
size: .

CDR3: CASSQEAQAGYEQYF
DNA: TGCGCCAGCAGCCAAGAAGCGCAGGCGGGCTACGAGCAGTACTTC
D: .
J: TRBJ2-7
V: TRBV4-3
size: once

CDR3: CAWSPSIHRVYEQYF
DNA: TGTGCCTGGAGCCCATCCATTCACAGGGTCTACGAGCAGTACTTC
D: .
J: TRBJ2-7
V: TRBV30
size: once

CDR3: CASSPPGQVTGELFF
DNA: TGTGCCAGCAGCCCCCCAGGACAGGTCACCGGGGAGCTGTTTTTT
D: TRBD1
J: TRBJ2-2
V: TRBV7-8
size: .

CDR3: CASSARTGGETQYF
DNA: TGTGCCAGCAGTGCCCGGACAGGGGGAGAGACCCAGTACTTC
D: TRBD1
J: TRBJ2-5
V: TRBV27
size: once

CDR3: CASSHLLGTSRPDTQYF
DNA: TGCGCCAGCAGCCATCTCTTGGGGACTAGCAGACCAGATACGCAGTATTTT
D: TRBD2
J: TRBJ2-3
V: TRBV4-1
size: .

CDR3: CASSQDQGAPGYNEQFF
DNA: TGCGCCAGCAGCCAAGATCAGGGGGCGCCTGGCTACAATGAGCAGTTCTTC
D: TRBD1
J: TRBJ2-1
V: TRBV4-3
size: .

CDR3: CASSIGSGREETQYF
DNA: TGTGCCAGCAGCATTGGGAGTGGGAGGGAAGAGACCCAGTACTTC
D: TRBD2
J: TRBJ2-5
V: TRBV5-4
size: .

CDR3: CASSSRRLAGGPSVDDTQYF
DNA: TGTGCCAGCAGTTCCCGCCGACTAGCGGGAGGGCCTAGTGTCGACGATACGCAGTATTTT
D: TRBD2
J: TRBJ2-3
V: TRBV27
size: .

CDR3: CASSETLPTGTDTQYF
DNA: TGTGCCAGCAGTGAAACCCTGCCTACTGGCACAGATACGCAGTATTTT
D: .
J: TRBJ2-3
V: TRBV6-1
size: .

CDR3: CASSLGRDQPQHF
DNA: TGTGCCAGCAGCTTGGGGAGGGATCAGCCCCAGCATTTT
D: .
J: TRBJ1-5
V: TRBV5-6
size: .

CDR3: CASTPGPLAGYYEQYF
DNA: TGTGCCAGCACCCCCGGCCCACTAGCGGGATATTACGAGCAGTACTTC
D: TRBD2
J: TRBJ2-7
V: TRBV11-2
size: .

CDR3: CASSIAEGTNTEAFF
DNA: TGTGCCAGTAGTATAGCGGAGGGGACGAACACTGAAGCTTTCTTT
D: .
J: TRBJ1-1
V: TRBV19
size: once

CDR3: CASRKREPSYEQYF
DNA: TGTGCCAGCAGGAAGCGGGAGCCTTCCTACGAGCAGTACTTC
D: TRBD2
J: TRBJ2-7
V: TRBV25-1
size: few

CDR3: CASSDSTSGSHTDTQYF
DNA: TGTGCCAGCAGTGACTCGACTAGCGGGAGCCATACAGATACGCAGTATTTT
D: TRBD2
J: TRBJ2-3
V: TRBV6-4
size: .

CDR3: CASGTGTGDADTQYF
DNA: TGTGCCAGCGGTACCGGGACAGGGGACGCAGATACGCAGTATTTT
D: TRBD1
J: TRBJ2-3
V: TRBV28
size: .